The sequence of this TCR beta chain was determined in a study of technical replicates of blood from several donors. The J segment lost 6 bases and the V segment lost 3 bases, leaving 4 bases of the junction unmatched. This CDR3 has 13 amino acids. From germline, CDR1 is SNHLY and CDR2 FYNNEI. The assay was immunoSEQ multiplex PCR, and TCRdb's table has in-frame clones only and misses some. The table has under 85,000 clones, less than 98% seen once. The sample consisted of T cells isolated from PBMCs. This receptor was obtained from a human donor in good health. The chain has TRBV2 and TRBJ2-7, with 8 bases that match TRBD2. The CDR3 reads CASSEAGGVEQYF. The CDR3 nucleotides read TGTGCCAGCAGTGAGGCGGGAGGAGTCGAGCAGTACTTC.